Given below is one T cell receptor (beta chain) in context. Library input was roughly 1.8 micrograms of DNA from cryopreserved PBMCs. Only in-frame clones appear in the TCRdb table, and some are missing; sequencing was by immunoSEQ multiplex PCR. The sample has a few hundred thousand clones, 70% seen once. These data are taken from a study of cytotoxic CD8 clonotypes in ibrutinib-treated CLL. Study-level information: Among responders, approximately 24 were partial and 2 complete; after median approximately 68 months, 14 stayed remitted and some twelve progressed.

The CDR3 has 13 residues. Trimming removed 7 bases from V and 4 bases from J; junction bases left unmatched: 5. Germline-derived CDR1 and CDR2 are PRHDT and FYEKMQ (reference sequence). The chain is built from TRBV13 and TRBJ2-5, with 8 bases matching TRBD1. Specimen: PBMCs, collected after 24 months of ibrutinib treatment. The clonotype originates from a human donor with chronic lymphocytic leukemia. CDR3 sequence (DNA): TGTGCCAGCACCTGGGACAGGACAGAGACCCAGTACTTC. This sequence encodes CASTWDRTETQYF.